These 19 T cell receptor beta chains were all obtained from the same sample, sequenced in a study of blood T cell repertoires in COVID-19. Generated by immunoSEQ multiplex PCR, the TCRdb table keeps only in-frame clones and is missing some. Among 140,000 or so clones listed, 80% to 90% were seen once. The sequencing sample was made of peripheral blood. The source of these receptors is a human donor with acute or convalescent COVID-19. The donor label of this sample is uncertain.

This rearrangement joins TRBV5-1 to TRBJ2-3, with 10 positions matching TRBD2. Per the germline V gene, CDR1 is SGHRS and CDR2 is YFSETQ. The V gene end was trimmed by 0 bases and the J gene end by 2 bases; junction bases not matched to a gene: 6. CDR3 size: 17 residues. In DNA, the CDR3 is TGCGCCAGCAGCTTGGGGGAGCGGGGGGGCCCCACAGATACGCAGTATTTT. It codes for CASSLGERGGPTDTQYF.

This clone was observed a single time. This chain links TRBV28 with TRBJ1-1; no definite D call. The CDR3 runs 12 residues. The V gene's germline CDR1 is MDHEN and CDR2 SYDVKM. Between the trimmed V and J ends, which lost 1 base and 3 bases, there was a span of 3 bases. The CDR3 coding sequence is TGTGCCAGCAGTTTATCAGACACTGAAGCTTTCTTT. This codes for CASSLSDTEAFF.

As for this clone: This same CDR3 is encoded by further DNA sequences in the sample. This rearrangement joins TRBV29-1 to TRBJ1-4, with TRBD1 matching 9 bases. Germline assignment: CDR1 SQVTM and CDR2 ANQGSEA. The CDR3 totals 12 residues. Trimming at V came to 7 bases and at J to 8 bases, leaving 5 bases not matched to a gene. The DNA for the CDR3 is TGCAGCGGGGGACAGGGCGGCGAAAAACTGTTTTTT. This translates into CSGGQGGEKLFF.

Notes on this clone: At the DNA level, this CDR3 is encoded by other sequences in the same sample as well. This chain joins TRBV27 and TRBJ1-1, with 7 nucleotides matching TRBD1. The CDR3 totals 15 residues. Trimming removed 5 bases from V and 0 bases from J; junction bases left unmatched: 6. Germline CDR1 is MNHEY and CDR2 is SMNVEV (reference sequence). The CDR3 region is CASSLRTGLNTEAFF. In nucleotides, the CDR3 is TGTGCCAGCAGTCTACGGACAGGCTTGAACACTGAAGCTTTCTTT.

This sequence joins TRBV3-1 (or the pseudogene TRBV3-2) and TRBJ1-6; D call uncertain. V gave up 1 base and J gave up 14 bases, with 9 bases separating them. The CDR3 is made up of 12 amino acids. CDR1 is LGHDT and CDR2 is YNNKEL in the germline V gene (reference sequence). CDR3 in amino acids: CASSQAQRSLHF. CDR3 in DNA: TGTGCCAGCAGCCAAGCCCAACGGTCCCTCCACTTT.

This clone has just a few counts. The CDR3 spells CASSLVAEALYNSPLHF. The CDR3, as DNA: TGTGCCAGCAGCTTGGTGGCGGAGGCCCTCTATAATTCACCCCTCCACTTT. V is TRBV5-6 and J is TRBJ1-6; D remains ambiguous. CDR1 and CDR2 from the germline V gene are SGHDT and YYEEEE. The CDR3 is made up of 17 amino acids. Trimming took 0 bases from V and 3 from J, leaving 13 bases between them.

The rearrangement joins TRBV9 to TRBJ1-2, with D hard to call. CDR1 SGDLS and CDR2 YYNGEE come from the germline V gene. The CDR3 has 17 amino acids. The V gene lost 0 bases and the J gene lost 0 bases, with 15 bases spanning the gap. CDR3 sequence (DNA): TGTGCCAGCAGCGTAGATTCCAGATCGTTTGCTAACTATGGCTACACCTTC. It yields the protein CASSVDSRSFANYGYTF.

This clone appeared a single time. V and J are TRBV29-1 and TRBJ2-3; 14 bases are a match to TRBD2. The CDR3 consists of 18 residues. CDR1 is SQVTM, CDR2 ANQGSEA, per germline. Unmatched junction bases numbered 7, after V lost 0 bases and J lost 2 bases. CDR3 sequence reads: CSVEDVRTSGGYTDTQYF. In nucleotides, the CDR3 is TGCAGCGTTGAAGACGTTAGGACTAGCGGGGGGTACACAGATACGCAGTATTTT.

The rearrangement joins TRBV4-3 to TRBJ1-4; TRBD1 matches at 7 bases. Germline lookup yields CDR1 LGHNA and CDR2 YSLEER. CDR3 length: 17 amino acids. After removal of 4 bases from V and 5 bases from J, the junction contained 13 bases not matched to a gene. The CDR3 nucleotides are TGCGCCAGCAGCCTTTCCCCTCCGGGACAGACAAATGAAAAACTGTTTTTT. As protein: CASSLSPPGQTNEKLFF.

J is TRBJ2-2 and V is TRBV5-1, with D tentatively TRBD2 (5 bases). Deletions cut 2 bases from V and 2 bases from J, with 10 bases between. CDR1 is SGHRS and CDR2 is YFSETQ in the germline V gene. The CDR3 loop spans 15 amino acids. CDR3 sequence (DNA): TGCGCCAGCAGCTTAACCGGGGTTAACACCGGGGAGCTGTTTTTT. This codes for CASSLTGVNTGELFF.

The chain is built from TRBV30 and TRBJ1-1, with D maybe TRBD1 (5 bases). The CDR3 has 12 amino acids. CDR1 and CDR2 (germline): GTSNPN, SVGIG (reference sequence). Trimming shortened V by 7 bases and J by 0 bases, and 9 bases separated the two germline ends. The CDR3 nucleotides read TGTGCCTTCTTGGACATGAACACTGAAGCTTTCTTT. As protein: CAFLDMNTEAFF.

The gene calls are TRBV19 and TRBJ1-5, with TRBD1 matching over 7 bases. Germline values: CDR1 LNHDA, CDR2 SQIVND (reference sequence). CDR3 length equals 17 residues. The trim removed 5 bases at V and 2 bases at J, leaving 12 bases unmatched. In nucleotides, the CDR3 is TGTGCCAGTAGTTTTCGGTTGGAGGGGGCAGGCAATCAGCCCCAGCATTTT. Translating it yields CASSFRLEGAGNQPQHF.

The table lists this clone with a count of one. This rearrangement joins TRBV9 to TRBJ2-4; D possibly corresponds to TRBD1 (6 bases). This CDR3 is 13 amino acids long. Trimming took off 0 bases at V and 6 bases at J, with 7 bases between the two ends. Per the germline V gene, CDR1 is SGDLS and CDR2 is YYNGEE. CDR3 region: CASSVGRGNIQYF. In nucleotides, the CDR3 is TGTGCCAGCAGCGTAGGCAGGGGAAACATTCAGTACTTC.

The genes are TRBV6-2 or TRBV6-3 and TRBJ2-2, with 7 positions matching TRBD1. CDR1 and CDR2 from the germline V gene are MNHEY and SVGEGT. CDR3 length: 14 residues. Trimming took 6 bases from V and 7 from J; bases not matched to a gene: 8. The CDR3 protein is CASSRQGQGGELFF. CDR3 sequence (DNA): TGTGCCAGCAGCCGACAGGGACAAGGCGGGGAGCTGTTTTTT.

This sequence joins TRBV21-1 and TRBJ2-7; the table's D call TRBD2 went unverified against the DNA. TRBV21-1 is a listed pseudogene. The CDR3 extends over 17 amino acids. The CDR3 loop is CASSNPIWASGPYEQYV. CDR3 nucleotides: TGTGCCAGCAGCAATCCCATTTGGGCTAGCGGGCCCTACGAGCAGTACGTC.

This rearrangement joins TRBV25-1 to TRBJ1-2; 7 nucleotides line up with TRBD1. The germline V gene has CDR1 MGHDK and CDR2 SYGVNS. The V segment lost 9 bases and the J segment 5 bases; nucleotides outside the gene matches: 15. CDR3 length: 15 residues. In DNA, the CDR3 is TGTGCCAGACTTCCACGCCGGGAGGGGGCATATGGCTACACCTTC. Translated: CARLPRREGAYGYTF.

Only a few counts were recorded for this clone. The chain uses TRBV6-1 and TRBJ1-1, with 7 bases lining up with TRBD1. CDR1 and CDR2 from the germline V gene are MNHNS and SASEGT. V lost 4 bases, J lost 2 bases, and 10 bases stayed unmatched. The CDR3 spans 16 residues. Here the CDR3 reads CASSVYAGQYNTEAFF. As DNA, the CDR3 is TGTGCCAGCAGTGTTTACGCGGGACAGTATAACACTGAAGCTTTCTTT.

This sequence joins TRBV4-1 and TRBJ1-1; tentatively, D is TRBD1 (5 bases). V lost 3 bases, J lost 2 bases, and 16 bases lay in between. Germline CDR1 is MGHRA and CDR2 is YSYEKL. The CDR3 consists of 16 residues. In DNA, the CDR3 is TGCGCCAGCAGCCAGAGAGAAGGGGCAGCAAACACTGAAGCTTTCTTT. This translates into CASSQREGAANTEAFF.

This sequence joins TRBV12-3 or TRBV12-4 and TRBJ1-2, with TRBD1 as a possible D gene (5 bases). V lost 6 bases to trimming and J lost 3 bases, with 11 bases between them. The CDR3 consists of 13 residues. As DNA, the CDR3 is TGTGCCAGCAGGGCCGGACAAGACTATGGCTACACCTTC. Its protein is CASRAGQDYGYTF.